The clone carrying this TCR beta chain was detected only a few times. Germline trimming cut 1 base from V and 4 bases from J; bases unmatched to any gene: 1. Germline V lookup: CDR1 DFQATT, CDR2 SNEGSKA (reference sequence). The CDR3 is 13 residues long. The entry originates in a study of early T cells in non-severe SARS-CoV-2 infection. Researchers attached unique molecular identifiers to individual cDNA molecules. A single record per CDR3 protein comes from TCRdb applying MiXCR to the 5' RACE reads. The table includes some 82,000 distinct CDR3 sequences, about 12% detected once. This chain joins TRBV20-1 and TRBJ1-2; 9 bases are a match to TRBD1. The clonotype originates from an adult who was a healthcare worker with PCR-confirmed SARS-CoV-2 infection or an uninfected control (not recorded which). This specimen was whole blood, taken at baseline. CDR3 in amino acids: CSARGDRVYGYTF. The CDR3 DNA sequence: TGCAGTGCTAGAGGGGACAGGGTCTATGGCTACACCTTC.